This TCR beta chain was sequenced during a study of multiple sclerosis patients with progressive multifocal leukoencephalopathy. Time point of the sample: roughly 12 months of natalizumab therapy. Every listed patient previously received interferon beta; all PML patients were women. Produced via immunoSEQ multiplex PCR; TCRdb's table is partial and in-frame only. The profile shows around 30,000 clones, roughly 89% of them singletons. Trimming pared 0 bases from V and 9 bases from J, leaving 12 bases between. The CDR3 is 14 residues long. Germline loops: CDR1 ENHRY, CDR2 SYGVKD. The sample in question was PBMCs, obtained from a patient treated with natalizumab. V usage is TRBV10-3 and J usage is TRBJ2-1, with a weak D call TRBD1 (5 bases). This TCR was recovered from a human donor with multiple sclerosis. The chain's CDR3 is CAISESLGVVEQFF. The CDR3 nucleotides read TGTGCCATCAGTGAGTCGTTAGGGGTGGTTGAGCAGTTCTTC.